This T cell receptor (beta chain) was found in a study of blood T cells in healthy people across ages. Findings and caveats of the study: Changes in expanded clonotypes were possibly confounded, as the CMV status of donors was unknown.

Remarks on this clonotype: Antigen: not known.

The CDR3 has 14 residues. CDR1 and CDR2 (germline): SNHLY, FYNNEI. The V and J ends lost 8 bases and 1 base respectively, with 14 bases between them. Alongside a J-beta primer mix, a sample-barcoded 5' primer served in a second PCR lasting about 7 to 11 cycles. Using its own MiXCR run on the 5' RACE reads, TCRdb lists one record per CDR3 protein. This table has approximately 820,000 distinct CDR3 sequences, 44% appearing once. Material for sequencing was blood. This receptor was identified in a man aged 55 to 70 in good health. This chain uses TRBV2 with TRBJ2-5; D uncertain. CDR3 nucleotide sequence: TGTGCCAGCTCGCGTTTTGAGGCCCAAGAGACCCAGTACTTC. Translated, it gives CASSRFEAQETQYF.